Each of the 22 T cell receptor beta chains below was sequenced from the same sample in a study of tumor-infiltrating lymphocytes in primary liver carcinoma. A primer matching the constant region was used to make TCR beta cDNA from approximately 520 ng of total RNA. Modified slightly, ARM-PCR produced TCR beta libraries over three nested multiplex PCR rounds. TRBV1-TRBV30 forward primers and a C-beta reverse primer were used in the first two PCR rounds, which each ran for 10 cycles. TCRdb passed the multiplex PCR reads through MiXCR, listing each CDR3 protein once. The table has about 100,000 distinct CDR3 sequences, around two thirds seen once. Starting material for RNA and DNA co-extraction consisted of about 20-33 mg of unsorted bulk tissue. The sequenced sample was liver tumor tissue from sampling region 5. Subset noted: tumor region T5, tumor centre. The receptors come from a woman in her sixties or seventies with primary liver carcinoma and hepatitis B virus infection.

Ten or more counts support this clonotype. This chain uses TRBV6-1 with TRBJ2-1; D is possibly TRBD1 or TRBD2 (5 bases each). The CDR3 runs to 16 residues. Germline V gene lookup returns CDR1 MNHNS and CDR2 SASEGT. The V and J ends lost 2 bases and 3 bases respectively, with 14 bases between them. The CDR3 spells CASSEFGGLSYNEQFF. The CDR3 DNA reads as TGTGCCAGCAGTGAATTTGGGGGTCTCAGCTACAATGAGCAGTTCTTC.

This clonotype came up many times. This chain links TRBV18 with TRBJ1-3, with D unclear. With 3 bases removed from V and 0 bases from J, the gap between germline ends came to 12 bases. The CDR3 totals 16 residues. Germline CDR1 KGHSH, CDR2 LQKENI. CDR3 coding DNA: TGTGCCAGCTCACCGAGGACGGGAGACTCTGGAAACACCATATATTTT. This translates into CASSPRTGDSGNTIYF.

There are a few counts of this clonotype. A clone one base away is much larger, so this may be a read error. The chain is built from TRBV4-1 and TRBJ2-7, with a possible D match to TRBD1 (5 bases). CDR3 size: 14 residues. Per germline, CDR1 MGHRA and CDR2 YSYEKL. Trimming stripped 7 bases from V and 3 bases from J, with 16 bases between. DNA of the CDR3: TGCGCCAGCATCCAGGCCGGGCAGGGCTACGAGCAGTACTTC. This translates into CASIQAGQGYEQYF.

A word on this clonotype: With a much larger clone just one base away, this may be a read error. This chain joins TRBV5-1 and TRBJ1-1, with D tentatively TRBD1 (6 bases). This CDR3 contains 14 residues. Per germline, CDR1 SGHRS and CDR2 YFSETQ. Trimming shortened V by 4 bases and J by 5 bases, and 15 bases separated the two germline ends. In DNA, the CDR3 is TGCGCCAGCAGCCCCGAGGGACATCTTACTGAAGCTTTCTTT. It codes for CASSPEGHLTEAFF.

The chain employs TRBV5-1 and TRBJ1-5; D remains ambiguous. The CDR3 loop spans 22 amino acids. The germline V gene encodes CDR1 SGHRS and CDR2 YFSETQ. V was pared by 0 bases and J by 0 bases, with 28 bases between. For the CDR3, the DNA is TGCGCCAGCAGCTTGGCCGTTTTGTGCGCGCGAAGGGAATTTTATAGCAATCAGCCCCAGCATTTT. The encoded protein is CASSLAVLCARREFYSNQPQHF.

This clonotype was observed a few times. This sequence joins TRBV28 and TRBJ1-2, with D possibly being TRBD1 (5 bases). This CDR3 is built from 11 residues. V lost 10 bases and J lost 8, with 14 bases in between. The V gene's germline CDR1 is MDHEN and CDR2 SYDVKM. The CDR3 here is CATGTRGGYTF. In nucleotides, the CDR3 is TGTGCCACGGGGACGCGTGGCGGCTACACCTTC.

On this clonotype: One end of the junction does not line up with germline, which may come from a read error. The chain couples TRBV20-1 to TRBJ2-3, with D unresolved. The V gene's germline CDR1 is DFQATT and CDR2 SNEGSKA (reference sequence). This CDR3 comprises 14 residues. CDR3 sequence reads: CSARDPNLRDMQYF. For the CDR3, the DNA is TGCAGTGCTAGAGATCCCAACCTAAGAGATATGCAGTATTTT.

For this clonotype: A junction boundary mismatches the germline segment, possibly from a read error. This rearrangement joins TRBV11-2 to TRBJ2-1; D is ambiguous. CDR1 is SGHAT, CDR2 FQNNGV, per germline. The CDR3 sequence is 14 residues long. CDR3 sequence (DNA): TGTGCCAGCAGCTTAGTTGGGAACCGTAATGAACAGTTCTTC. Translated, it gives CASSLVGNRNEQFF.

This clonotype was counted a single time. The junction differs from germline at one of its ends, possibly a read error. The chain links TRBV6-1 to TRBJ2-7, with TRBD2 identical over 9 bases. CDR1 is MNHNS and CDR2 is SASEGT in the germline V gene. The CDR3 extends over 15 amino acids. The CDR3 DNA reads TGTGCCAGCAGTGTTACCGTGACTAGCGGTTACGAGCTGTACTTC. It encodes CASSVTVTSGYELYF.

Of note for this clonotype: This may arise from a read error, as a much more abundant clone is one base away. The chain joins TRBV5-6 to TRBJ1-6; D not certain. Germline V gives CDR1 SGHDT, CDR2 YYEEEE. V was cut by 6 bases and J by 5 bases, with 12 bases left in between. This CDR3 spans 14 amino acids. The CDR3 protein is CASNYEEDNSPLHF. CDR3 DNA: TGTGCCAGCAACTACGAAGAGGATAATTCACCCCTCCACTTT.

The table lists this clonotype with a few counts. The chain couples TRBV12-3 or TRBV12-4 to TRBJ1-3; D is unresolved. The CDR3 covers 15 residues. Deletions cut 2 bases from V and 3 bases from J, with 11 bases between. CDR3: CASSLSWPDGNTIYF. The CDR3 DNA sequence: TGTGCCAGCAGTTTAAGTTGGCCTGATGGAAACACCATATATTTT.

This clonotype was detected many times. The V and J genes are TRBV4-2 and TRBJ2-5; a possible D gene is TRBD2 (6 bases). Trimming pared 0 bases from V and 4 bases from J, leaving 18 bases between. From germline, CDR1 is LGHNA and CDR2 YNFKEQ. The CDR3 is 17 amino acids. CDR3 region: CASSQDRRGTRLETQYF. The CDR3 region has the DNA TGTGCCAGCAGCCAAGATCGTCGCGGGACCCGCCTAGAGACCCAGTACTTC.

On this clonotype: A read error is possible here, since a much larger clone lies one base away. J is TRBJ1-3 and V is TRBV10-3; D gene uncertain. The CDR3 totals 14 residues. Germline CDR1 reads ENHRY; CDR2 reads SYGVKD. CDR3 residues: CAISEEGAGNTVYF. The DNA for the CDR3 is TGTGCCATCAGTGAGGAAGGAGCCGGAAACACCGTATATTTT.

As concerns this clonotype: One end of the junction varies from germline; a read error may be responsible. The J gene is TRBJ2-5, the V gene TRBV4-2; 7 bases are shared with TRBD2. The germline CDR1 and CDR2 sequences are LGHNA and YNFKEQ. The CDR3 covers 15 residues. The CDR3 sequence: CSSSQDLGARETRYF. The DNA for the CDR3 is TGTTCCAGCAGCCAAGATCTGGGCGCGCGGGAGACCCGGTACTTC.

The table lists this clonotype with a few counts. Being one base from a much bigger clone, this may be a read error. The V and J genes are TRBV29-1 and TRBJ1-1; D is possibly TRBD1 (6 bases). Trimming stripped 7 bases from V and 3 bases from J, with 21 bases between. This CDR3 region has 15 residues. Germline V CDR1 and CDR2: SQVTM, ANQGSEA. CDR3 protein: CSGGRQDPLYTEAFF. In nucleotides, the CDR3 is TGCAGCGGGGGTAGACAGGACCCTTTGTACACTGAAGCTTTCTTT.

About this clonotype itself: An end of the junction differs from the germline gene, which may be a read error. The J gene is TRBJ2-2, the V gene TRBV11-2, with D tentatively TRBD1 or TRBD2 (5 bases each). Germline-derived CDR1 and CDR2 are SGHAT and FQNNGV. There are 13 residues in the CDR3. Here the CDR3 DNA reads TGTACCAGCAGCATAGATAGGACTGGGGGGCTGTTTTTT. Protein sequence: CTSSIDRTGGLFF. Full variable domain (missing parts from reference TRBV11-2 and TRBJ2-2): EAGVAQSPRYKIIEKRQSVAFWCNPISGHATLYWYQQILGQGPKLLIQFQNNGVVDDSQLPKDRFSAERLKGVDSTLKIQPAKLEDSAVYLCTSSIDRTGGLFFGEGSRLTVL.

This clonotype was counted only a few times. Relative to the germline gene, one junction end is altered; a read error may explain this. CDR3 sequence: CAGSLVSGASTEALF. The CDR3 nucleotides read TGTGCCGGCAGCTTAGTGTCAGGGGCGAGCACTGAAGCTCTCTTT. The chain employs TRBV11-2 and TRBJ1-1; TRBD1 might be the D (6 bases). The CDR3 sequence is 15 residues long. CDR1 is SGHAT, CDR2 FQNNGV, per germline.

This clonotype occurred a few times. The chain recombines TRBV2 with TRBJ2-3, with 7 bases lining up with TRBD1. V shed 6 bases, J shed 10 bases, and the junction held 7 bases outside the gene matches. The CDR3 spans 12 residues. Germline V gene lookup returns CDR1 SNHLY and CDR2 FYNNEI. The CDR3 spells CASRTDRAAQYF. The CDR3 region has the DNA TGTGCCAGCAGAACCGACAGGGCGGCGCAGTATTTT.

This chain links TRBV6-1 with TRBJ2-3; the D gene is possibly TRBD2 (5 bases). Deletions cut 4 bases from V and 2 bases from J, with 16 bases between. The CDR3 loop spans 16 amino acids. The germline V gene has CDR1 MNHNS and CDR2 SASEGT. This chain's CDR3 is CASSGHSVRATDTQYF. The CDR3 bases are TGTGCCAGCAGTGGACATAGCGTGAGGGCCACAGATACGCAGTATTTT.

About this clonotype: A much more abundant neighbour one base away suggests this may be a read error. This chain links TRBV5-1 with TRBJ1-1; D not resolved. The CDR3 runs 16 residues. Germline CDR1 SGHRS, CDR2 YFSETQ. CDR3 in amino acids: CASSLAELGMNTEVFF. As DNA, the CDR3 is TGCGCCAGCAGCTTGGCGGAGTTGGGGATGAACACTGAAGTTTTCTTT.

The V call is TRBV11-2, the J call TRBJ2-5; D gene unclear. CDR3 length: 16 residues. CDR1 and CDR2 (germline): SGHAT, FQNNGV. V lost 4 bases, J lost 2 bases, and 17 bases lay in between. CDR3 region: CASSWGSQAWQETQYF. The DNA for the CDR3 is TGTGCCAGCAGCTGGGGATCGCAAGCGTGGCAAGAGACCCAGTACTTC.

As regards this clonotype: Relative to the germline gene, one junction end is altered; a read error may explain this. The chain is built from TRBV11-2 and TRBJ2-7, with D uncertain. Per the germline V gene, CDR1 is SGHAT and CDR2 is FQNNGV. The CDR3 runs to 15 residues. CDR3 coding DNA: TGTACCAGCAGCTTGTGGGCGGCTTTCCTCTACGAGCAGTACTTC. It translates to CTSSLWAAFLYEQYF.